These T cell receptor beta chains were read from a single sample in a study of blood T cell repertoires in COVID-19. The method was immunoSEQ multiplex PCR; TCRdb's version includes in-frame clones alone and lacks a portion of them. Here the sample spans roughly 200,000 clones, less than 90% being singletons. The sample consisted of peripheral blood. These receptors were taken from an elderly woman with active or convalescent COVID-19. Each CDR3 is given with its conserved first and last residue. A D gene is named only where the DNA matches it firmly. Expanded clones are given a class, and other clones once, few, many or no size at all.

>-|TRBJ2-5|-|TRBV29-1
CSALPRVIQETQYF
TGCAGCGCCCTTCCCCGGGTCATCCAAGAGACCCAGTACTTC
>once|TRBJ1-1|TRBD1|TRBV18
CASSPTEQGAGTEAFF
TGTGCCAGCTCACCGACCGAACAGGGGGCGGGGACTGAAGCTTTCTTT
>-|TRBJ2-1|TRBD2|TRBV6-4
CASSDGSAGLNEQFF
TGTGCCAGCAGTGACGGTTCAGCGGGGTTAAATGAGCAGTTCTTC
>few|TRBJ1-1|-|TRBV5-1
CASSPLGQNTEAFF
TGCGCCAGCAGCCCGCTGGGACAGAACACTGAAGCTTTCTTT
>-|TRBJ1-2|-|TRBV9
CASSVGGGGAFGYTF
TGTGCCAGCAGCGTAGGCGGCGGAGGCGCGTTTGGCTACACCTTC
>-|TRBJ2-5|-|TRBV12-3/TRBV12-4
CASRSSWQETQYF
TGTGCCAGCCGGTCTTCGTGGCAAGAGACCCAGTACTTC
>-|TRBJ2-6|TRBD1|TRBV7-2
CASSLKTGGSSGANVLTF
TGTGCCAGCAGCTTAAAGACAGGGGGGAGCTCTGGGGCCAACGTCCTGACTTTC
>-|TRBJ2-5|TRBD2|TRBV4-2
CASSQGLAGGQETQYF
TGTGCCAGCAGCCAAGGCCTAGCGGGAGGGCAGGAGACCCAGTACTTC
>-|TRBJ1-2|TRBD1|TRBV5-1
CASSLGQGNYGYTF
TGCGCCAGCAGCTTGGGACAGGGCAACTATGGCTACACCTTC
>-|TRBJ1-1|TRBD1|TRBV7-2
CASSKFGTGNTEAFF
TGTGCCAGCAGCAAGTTTGGGACAGGGAACACTGAAGCTTTCTTT
>once|TRBJ2-7|-|TRBV29-1
CSVNQGFHYEQYF
TGCAGCGTGAACCAGGGGTTTCACTACGAGCAGTACTTC
>-|TRBJ2-3|TRBD2|TRBV9
CASSPLAAGAGTDTQYF
TGTGCCAGCAGCCCCCTTGCAGCGGGGGCGGGCACAGATACGCAGTATTTT
>many|TRBJ1-2|TRBD1|TRBV7-2
CASSLARTGGDGYTF
TGTGCCAGCAGCTTAGCCCGGACAGGGGGTGATGGCTACACCTTC
>-|TRBJ2-7|TRBD1|TRBV18
CASSPTGVTYEQYF
TGTGCCAGCTCACCAACAGGGGTTACCTACGAGCAGTACTTC
>-|TRBJ2-5|TRBD1|TRBV5-4
CASSIGTGVLGETQYF
TGTGCCAGCAGCATCGGGACAGGGGTTCTAGGAGAGACCCAGTACTTC
>-|TRBJ1-1|TRBD1|TRBV4-1
CASRRQGANTEAFF
TGCGCCAGCAGGCGACAGGGGGCTAACACTGAAGCTTTCTTT
>-|TRBJ1-1|-|TRBV4-1
CASSQAGVKVTEAFF
TGCGCCAGCAGCCAAGCAGGGGTGAAGGTGACTGAAGCTTTCTTT
>-|TRBJ2-7|TRBD1|TRBV3-1/TRBV3-2
CASSQATGAAYEQYF
TGTGCCAGCAGCCAGGCGACAGGGGCGGCCTACGAGCAGTACTTC
>-|TRBJ1-2|TRBD1|TRBV27
CASSSDRGRGGGGYTF
TGTGCCAGCAGTTCGGACAGGGGGCGGGGGGGTGGCGGCTACACCTTC
>-|TRBJ1-1|TRBD1|TRBV19
CASRITGGAGAFF
TGTGCCAGTAGGATAACAGGGGGCGCCGGAGCTTTCTTT
>-|TRBJ2-7|-|TRBV5-4
CASRPGGASYEQYF
TGTGCCAGCCGCCCAGGCGGGGCCTCCTACGAGCAGTACTTC
>-|TRBJ1-1|-|TRBV5-4
CASSLGGTGGPNTEAFF
TGTGCCAGCAGCTTGGGGGGGACCGGGGGACCGAACACTGAAGCTTTCTTT
>-|TRBJ1-4|-|TRBV5-5
CASSLSTGPNEKLFF
TGTGCCAGCAGCTTGTCAACAGGCCCTAATGAAAAACTGTTTTTT
>-|TRBJ2-3|TRBD1|TRBV7-2
CASSPGTGMMYF
TGTGCCAGCAGCCCCGGGACAGGGATGATGTATTTT
>-|TRBJ2-3|TRBD2|TRBV5-4
CASSLAGGADTQYF
TGTGCCAGCAGCTTGGCGGGAGGCGCAGATACGCAGTATTTT
>few|TRBJ2-2|TRBD1|TRBV11-2
CASSPRQGIAGELFF
TGTGCCAGCAGCCCGAGACAGGGAATCGCCGGGGAGCTGTTTTTT
>-|TRBJ2-1|-|TRBV6-6
CASKWGPEQFF
TGTGCCAGCAAATGGGGGCCCGAGCAGTTCTTC
>-|TRBJ1-5|TRBD1|TRBV7-9
CASSLVLGTGGLGNQPQHF
TGTGCCAGCAGCTTAGTCCTCGGGACAGGGGGCTTAGGCAATCAGCCCCAGCATTTT
>-|TRBJ1-2|-|TRBV3-1/TRBV3-2
CASSPTLAGGYTF
TGTGCCAGCAGCCCCACACTGGCGGGTGGCTACACCTTC
>-|TRBJ2-2|-|TRBV7-2
CASSQDNANTGELFF
TGTGCCAGCAGCCAGGACAACGCGAACACCGGGGAGCTGTTTTTT
>-|TRBJ1-4|-|TRBV7-9
CASSTTGSNEKLFF
TGTGCCAGCAGCACCACAGGCTCAAATGAAAAACTGTTTTTT
>few|TRBJ2-1|-|TRBV4-1
CASSPDFSLYNEQFF
TGCGCCAGCAGCCCGGACTTCTCCCTCTACAATGAGCAGTTCTTC
>-|TRBJ2-3|TRBD1|TRBV19
CASSINDRAADTQYF
TGTGCCAGTAGTATAAACGACAGGGCGGCAGATACGCAGTATTTT
>-|TRBJ1-6|TRBD1|TRBV2
CASSPQGARGSPLHF
TGTGCCAGCAGCCCACAGGGGGCGCGGGGCTCACCCCTCCACTTT
>-|TRBJ2-1|-|TRBV5-1
CASSGWTLSNEQFF
TGCGCCAGCAGCGGCTGGACACTAAGCAATGAGCAGTTCTTC
>-|TRBJ2-1|TRBD2|TRBV5-1
CASDNGWTSGENEQFF
TGCGCCAGTGATAACGGATGGACTAGCGGGGAGAATGAGCAGTTCTTC
>-|TRBJ2-2|-|TRBV5-1
CASSVAGELFF
TGCGCCAGCAGTGTCGCCGGGGAGCTGTTTTTT
>-|TRBJ1-5|TRBD1|TRBV9
CASSVTGGPQPQHF
TGTGCCAGCAGCGTGACAGGGGGTCCCCAGCCCCAGCATTTT
>once|TRBJ2-5|-|TRBV25-1
CASNLGVQETQYF
TGTGCCAGCAATTTAGGGGTTCAAGAGACCCAGTACTTC
>few|TRBJ1-2|TRBD1|TRBV5-8
CASSPRARSTGVATF
TGTGCCAGCAGCCCCCGAGCCCGTTCGACAGGGGTGGCCACCTTC
>-|TRBJ1-5|-|TRBV6-5
CAIRTAYSNQPQHF
TGTGCCATCAGGACAGCTTATAGCAATCAGCCCCAGCATTTT